This TCR beta chain emerged from a study of blood T cell repertoires in COVID-19. Across the study: The samples span acute and convalescent COVID-19 from the United States, Italy and Spain. Sources were T cells, B-cell-depleted T cells, or PBMCs; the material itself was cDNA or gDNA.

The germline V gene encodes CDR1 LNHDA and CDR2 SQIVND (reference sequence). This CDR3 has 15 residues. V lost 7 bases to trimming and J lost 7 bases; unmatched junction nucleotides: 12. In the source study's methods: For nucleated cells, counts were estimated from reference gene primer amplification. Produced via immunoSEQ multiplex PCR; TCRdb's table is partial and in-frame only. V, J and clone size reflect that table, while D and trimming were determined from the DNA. The sample comprises tens of thousands of clones, more than 60% of which are singletons, and around 14% rests with the top ten. Material: peripheral blood. This sequence was found in a human donor with active or convalescent COVID-19. The donor label of this sample is uncertain. V usage is TRBV19 and J usage is TRBJ2-1; 8 bases fit TRBD2. This chain's CDR3 is CASIGSGKMWNEQFF. In nucleotides, the CDR3 is TGTGCCAGTATTGGTAGCGGGAAGATGTGGAATGAGCAGTTCTTC.